This TCR beta chain was sequenced for a study of shared clonotypes between healthy human individuals. General study points: Some naive CD4 clonotypes, around 4.9%, turned up in common across several donors. Sequencing depth was expected to influence donor clonotype sharing.

About this clone: The target antigen is unknown.

As processed by the authors: From ImmunoSEQ came sequences covering only the junction and carrying no quality scores, so filtering differed. Using immunoSEQ multiplex PCR, the repertoire was profiled, and TCRdb retains in-frame clones only, with some absent. V, J and clone size were drawn from that table, and D and trimming were deduced from the DNA. The data show 2 million to 3 million clones, 80% to 95% seen once. The donor population consisted of healthy HIV-negative adults with no recent acute infections or vaccinations. The CDR3 runs 15 residues. The sequence was collected from a man between 18 and 29 years old in good health. Some clones in this sample may be carry-over from other donors' samples. The sample comprised naive CD4+ T cells from PBMCs. Subset specified: CD45RA+ positively selected. The chain has TRBV21-1 and TRBJ1-1; the DNA was not compared with TRBD1, the D call given in the table. TRBV21-1 is a pseudogene. The CDR3 loop reads CASSSDRGRRTEAFF. CDR3 DNA sequence: TGTGCCAGCAGCTCGGACAGGGGGCGACGCACTGAAGCTTTCTTT.